This section outlines one T cell receptor beta chain sequence together with its context. No antigen is known for it. Using immunoSEQ multiplex PCR, the repertoire was profiled, and TCRdb retains in-frame clones only, with some absent. This sample has under 95,000 clones; approximately 90% occur once, and the top ten carry about 0.36%. The data stem from a study of Tregs in tolerant kidney transplant recipients. Study-wide context: Recipients received nonmyeloablative bone marrow transplants from related graft donors, with transient mixed chimerism.

The CDR3 length is 13 residues. V was pared by 7 bases and J by 1 base, with 10 bases between. Germline values: CDR1 MNHEY, CDR2 SVGAGI. Study-level points and caveats: This study did not directly address biological reproducibility.

This specimen was Tregs from blood, taken before the transplant. The chain has TRBV6-5 and TRBJ1-1, with D tentatively TRBD1 (5 bases). This clonotype was sampled from a human donor who received a combined kidney and bone marrow transplant. As DNA, the CDR3 is TGTGCCAGCAATAAGGGGTGGAACACTGAAGCTTTCTTT. This sequence encodes CASNKGWNTEAFF.